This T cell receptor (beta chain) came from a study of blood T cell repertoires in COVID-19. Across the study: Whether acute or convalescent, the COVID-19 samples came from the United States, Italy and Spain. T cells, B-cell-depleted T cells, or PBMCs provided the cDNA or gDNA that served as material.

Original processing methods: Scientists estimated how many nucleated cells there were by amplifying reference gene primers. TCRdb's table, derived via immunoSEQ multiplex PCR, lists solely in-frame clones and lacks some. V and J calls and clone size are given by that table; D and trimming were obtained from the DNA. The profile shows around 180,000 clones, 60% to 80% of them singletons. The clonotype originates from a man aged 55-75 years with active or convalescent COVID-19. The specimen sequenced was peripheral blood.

The CDR3 nucleotides read TGTGCCAGCAGTTACTCGAGGCGTCAGTTGGAGACCCAGTACTTC. Its protein is CASSYSRRQLETQYF. The chain is built from TRBV6-5 and TRBJ2-5; unclear D gene. The CDR3 sequence is 15 residues long. V gave up 0 bases and J gave up 5 bases, with 13 bases separating them. Germline V lookup: CDR1 MNHEY, CDR2 SVGAGI.